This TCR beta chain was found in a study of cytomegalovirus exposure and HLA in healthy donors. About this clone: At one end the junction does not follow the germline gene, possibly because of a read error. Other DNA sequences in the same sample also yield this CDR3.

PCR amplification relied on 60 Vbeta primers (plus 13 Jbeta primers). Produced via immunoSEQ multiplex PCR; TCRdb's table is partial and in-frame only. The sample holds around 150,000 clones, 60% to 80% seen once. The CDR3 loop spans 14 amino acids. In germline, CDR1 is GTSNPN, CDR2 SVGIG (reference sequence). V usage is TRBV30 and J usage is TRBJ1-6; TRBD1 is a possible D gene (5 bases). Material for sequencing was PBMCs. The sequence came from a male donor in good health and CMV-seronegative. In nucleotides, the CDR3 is TGTGCCTGGACCGACAGACCCTATAATTCCCCCCTCCACTTT. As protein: CAWTDRPYNSPLHF.